Following are 24 T cell receptor beta chains from one sample sequenced in a study of shared clonotypes between healthy human individuals. Clones were sequenced by immunoSEQ multiplex PCR, and TCRdb holds only the in-frame ones, with some missing. The data contain around 340,000 clones, around 67% of them singletons. The material sequenced was memory CD4+ T cells sorted from blood. Subset denoted: CD45RA-negative fraction. The source of these receptors is a man aged 25 to 40 in good health.

The rearrangement uses TRBV27 and TRBJ2-1; 9 nucleotides agree with TRBD2. The J segment lost 9 bases and the V segment lost 1 base, leaving 4 bases of the junction unmatched. CDR1 MNHEY and CDR2 SMNVEV come from the germline V gene (reference sequence). CDR3 length equals 14 residues. As DNA, the CDR3 is TGTGCCAGCAGTTTATTCTTAGCGGGAGTTGAGCAGTTCTTC. It codes for CASSLFLAGVEQFF.

This chain uses TRBV19 with TRBJ1-2; TRBD1 matches 7 bases. The V segment lost 6 bases and the J segment 2 bases; nucleotides outside the gene matches: 3. In germline, CDR1 is LNHDA, CDR2 SQIVND (reference sequence). There are 13 residues in the CDR3. The CDR3 spells CASRSTGNYGYTF. The CDR3 bases are TGTGCCAGTAGATCGACAGGGAACTATGGCTACACCTTC.

V usage is TRBV2 and J usage is TRBJ2-5, with a possible D match to TRBD1 (6 bases). Looked up from germline, CDR1 is SNHLY and CDR2 is FYNNEI. Trimming cost V 7 bases and J 3 bases, with 21 bases left between them. The CDR3 has 16 residues. CDR3 sequence: CASTEMGLTGEETQYF. DNA of the CDR3: TGTGCCAGCACCGAAATGGGATTGACAGGAGAAGAGACCCAGTACTTC. Looking up the rest from reference TRBV2 and TRBJ2-5 gives the full variable domain: EPEVTQTPSHQVTQMGQEVILRCVPISNHLYFYWYRQILGQKVEFLVSFYNNEISEKSEIFDDQFSVERPDGSNFTLKIRSTKLEDSAMYFCASTEMGLTGEETQYFGPGTRLLVL.

This clone was detected once. The chain recombines TRBV5-5 with TRBJ1-6; TRBD1 matches at 7 bases. Losses at the gene ends were 1 base for V and 8 bases for J; bases not matched to a gene: 0. The CDR3 is 13 amino acids. In germline, CDR1 is SGHKS, CDR2 YYEKEE (reference sequence). Written as DNA, the CDR3 is TGTGCCAGCAGCTTGACAGGGGATTCACCCCTCCACTTT. It yields the protein CASSLTGDSPLHF.

The genes are TRBV7-9 and TRBJ1-1; D is undetermined. Trimming removed 5 bases from V and 1 base from J, with 8 bases in between. This CDR3 has 13 residues. Germline V gives CDR1 SEHNR, CDR2 FQNEAQ (reference sequence). CDR3 sequence reads: CASSVTRNTEAFF. CDR3 nucleotide sequence: TGTGCCAGCAGCGTAACCAGGAACACTGAAGCTTTCTTT.

This chain connects TRBV7-9 to TRBJ1-1; D not resolved. The V and J ends lost 1 base and 3 bases respectively, with 18 bases between them. Germline assignment: CDR1 SEHNR and CDR2 FQNEAQ (reference sequence). The CDR3 is 17 residues long. CDR3 bases: TGTGCCAGCAGCTTAGTAAGGGAGTCCCTCGCGTACACTGAAGCTTTCTTT. Protein product: CASSLVRESLAYTEAFF.

The chain joins TRBV6-6 to TRBJ2-2; D possibly corresponds to TRBD2 (6 bases). The CDR3 sequence is 13 residues long. Trimming removed 5 bases from V and 5 bases from J, with 9 bases in between. Germline V lookup: CDR1 MNHNY, CDR2 SVGAGI (reference sequence). CDR3 DNA: TGTGCCAGCAGTGGGGACTTTACCGGGGAGCTGTTTTTT. Translation gives CASSGDFTGELFF.

V gene TRBV18 combines with J gene TRBJ2-5; D unclear. Trimming stripped 6 bases from V and 5 bases from J, with 10 bases between. Per germline, CDR1 KGHSH and CDR2 LQKENI. The CDR3 length is 12 residues. The CDR3 sequence is CASSTEWETQYF. The CDR3 DNA is TGTGCCAGCTCCACAGAGTGGGAGACCCAGTACTTC.

The V gene is TRBV9, the J gene TRBJ2-3, with TRBD2 as a possible D gene (7 bases). Trimming removed 3 bases at V and 3 bases at J, with 17 bases between. This CDR3 region has 16 residues. The germline gives CDR1 SGDLS, CDR2 YYNGEE. CDR3 region: CASSEGRGHITDTQYF. In DNA, the CDR3 is TGTGCCAGCAGCGAGGGGAGGGGACATATAACAGATACGCAGTATTTT.

The rearrangement links TRBV2 to TRBJ2-7; TRBD1 matches 10 bases. This CDR3 is built from 14 residues. Germline values: CDR1 SNHLY, CDR2 FYNNEI. With V trimmed by 4 bases and J by 2 bases, 2 bases remained unmatched. CDR3 sequence reads: CASSAGTGAYEQYF. The DNA of the CDR3 is TGTGCCAGCAGTGCGGGGACAGGGGCCTACGAGCAGTACTTC. Drawing the rest from reference TRBV2 and TRBJ2-7, the complete variable domain is EPEVTQTPSHQVTQMGQEVILRCVPISNHLYFYWYRQILGQKVEFLVSFYNNEISEKSEIFDDQFSVERPDGSNFTLKIRSTKLEDSAMYFCASSAGTGAYEQYFGPGTRLTVT.

Regarding this clone: An end of the junction differs from the germline gene, which may be a read error. The V call is TRBV7-7, the J call TRBJ1-1, with D uncertain. CDR3 length: 13 amino acids. Germline CDR1 SSHAT, CDR2 FNYEAQ (reference sequence). CDR3 amino acids: CASIKSPPTEAFF. CDR3 nucleotide sequence: TGTGCTAGCATCAAATCACCCCCCACTGAAGCTTTCTTT.

This clone was counted once. The chain is built from TRBV5-1 and TRBJ2-4; 8 nucleotides align to TRBD1. Germline CDR1 reads SGHRS; CDR2 reads YFSETQ. The J segment lost 8 bases and the V segment lost 0 bases, leaving 4 bases of the junction unmatched. This CDR3 comprises 14 residues. DNA of the CDR3: TGCGCCAGCAGCTTGGCCGGGACAGGAGACATTCAGTACTTC. It yields the protein CASSLAGTGDIQYF.

This chain links TRBV28 with TRBJ1-2, with a tentative D call TRBD1 (6 bases). CDR1 is MDHEN and CDR2 is SYDVKM in the germline V gene. This CDR3 spans 14 amino acids. V gave up 1 base and J gave up 7 bases, with 13 bases separating them. The CDR3 protein is CASSLLGAQGGYTF. Written as DNA, the CDR3 is TGTGCCAGCAGTTTATTGGGGGCTCAGGGTGGCTACACCTTC.

The chain employs TRBV2 and TRBJ2-5; 9 nucleotides align to TRBD1. The CDR3 has 15 amino acids. Germline-derived CDR1 and CDR2 are SNHLY and FYNNEI. The V segment lost 7 bases and the J segment 5 bases; nucleotides outside the gene matches: 11. The CDR3 nucleotides read TGTGCCAGCAAGCCGGGACAGGGCTTTCGGGAGACCCAGTACTTC. It yields the protein CASKPGQGFRETQYF.

This clone was counted only a few times. The V gene is TRBV10-2, the J gene TRBJ2-4; D unclear. Trimming stripped 2 bases from V and 1 base from J, with 18 bases between. Germline-derived CDR1 and CDR2 are WSHSY and SAAADI. CDR3 size: 18 residues. Here the CDR3 reads CASSENLGAQRAKNIQYF. In DNA, the CDR3 is TGCGCCAGCAGTGAGAATCTTGGAGCCCAGAGGGCCAAAAACATTCAGTACTTC.

This clone is deemed medium-sized. V and J are TRBV7-8 and TRBJ1-5; 8 bases fit TRBD1. The CDR3 is 15 amino acids. Germline V gene data show CDR1 as SGHVS and CDR2 as FQNEAQ. The V segment lost 0 bases and the J segment 4 bases; nucleotides outside the gene matches: 2. This chain's CDR3 is CASSLARTGNQPQHF. As DNA, the CDR3 is TGTGCCAGCAGCTTAGCGAGGACAGGGAATCAGCCCCAGCATTTT.

Turning to this clone: A much bigger clone sits one base away, suggesting this may be a read error. The rearrangement joins TRBV6-5 to TRBJ1-1, with a tentative D call TRBD1 (6 bases). CDR1 and CDR2 from the germline V gene are MNHEY and SVGAGI. The length of the CDR3 is 13 residues. The V and J ends lost 6 bases and 1 base respectively, with 9 bases between them. CDR3 residues: CASSLGGNTEAFF. CDR3 in DNA: TGTGCCAGCAGCTTAGGGGGGAACACTGAAGCTTTCTTT.

CDR3 sequence: CASSLSGGKKLFF. DNA for the CDR3: TGTGCCAGCAGCTTATCGGGGGGGAAAAAACTGTTTTTT. The J gene is TRBJ1-4, the V gene TRBV7-2, with D possibly being TRBD1 (5 bases). V lost 2 bases and J 9 bases, leaving 10 bases between the germline ends. This CDR3 is built from 13 residues. From germline, CDR1 is SGHTA and CDR2 FQGNSA.

A single count supports this clone. The V call is TRBV7-9, the J call TRBJ1-1; D not resolved. Trimming shortened V by 6 bases and J by 4 bases, and 15 bases separated the two germline ends. The germline CDR1 and CDR2 sequences are SEHNR and FQNEAQ (reference sequence). There are 14 residues in the CDR3. CDR3 DNA: TGTGCCAGCAGGTCCTCCCTGACCGGCACTGAAGCTTTCTTT. This gives the protein CASRSSLTGTEAFF.

The chain couples TRBV7-8 to TRBJ2-5; D gene ambiguous. Germline assignment: CDR1 SGHVS and CDR2 FQNEAQ. Trimming took 2 bases from V and 1 from J, leaving 5 bases between them. The CDR3 extends over 13 amino acids. CDR3: CASSLFFQETQYF. CDR3 in DNA: TGTGCCAGCAGCTTATTCTTCCAAGAGACCCAGTACTTC.

This chain uses TRBV5-6 with TRBJ2-5, with unresolved D. This CDR3 has 13 amino acids. Between the trimmed V and J ends, which lost 4 bases and 1 base, there was a span of 8 bases. Germline V lookup: CDR1 SGHDT, CDR2 YYEEEE. The CDR3 DNA reads TGTGCCAGCAGCCGAGGACCCCAAGAGACCCAGTACTTC. It yields the protein CASSRGPQETQYF.

The rearrangement joins TRBV5-4 to TRBJ2-3, with 12 positions matching TRBD2. V shed 1 base, J shed 8 bases, and the junction held 5 bases outside the gene matches. The germline CDR1 and CDR2 sequences are SGHNT and YYREEE (reference sequence). This CDR3 comprises 15 residues. As DNA, the CDR3 is TGTGCCAGCAGCTTGCAGACTAGCGGGAGTGGTACGCAGTATTTT. Encoded protein: CASSLQTSGSGTQYF.

The chain is built from TRBV27 and TRBJ1-4; the match to TRBD1 covers 7 bases. Germline lookup yields CDR1 MNHEY and CDR2 SMNVEV (reference sequence). The V segment lost 6 bases and the J segment 7 bases; nucleotides outside the gene matches: 8. The length of the CDR3 is 14 residues. In nucleotides, the CDR3 is TGTGCCAGCAGCTCCAGGGGGGGCAGTGAAAAACTGTTTTTT. Translating gives CASSSRGGSEKLFF. Using reference TRBV27 and TRBJ1-4 for the parts outside the CDR3, the full variable domain is EAQVTQNPRYLITVTGKKLTVTCSQNMNHEYMSWYRQDPGLGLRQIYYSMNVEVTDKGDVPEGYKVSRKEKRNFPLILESPSPNQTSLYFCASSSRGGSEKLFFGSGTQLSVL.

The chain employs TRBV7-2 and TRBJ2-1; D uncertain. V was cut by 1 base and J by 2 bases, with 12 bases left in between. Germline CDR1 SGHTA, CDR2 FQGNSA. The CDR3 is 16 amino acids. In nucleotides, the CDR3 is TGTGCCAGCAGCTTAGGATCATATGGTGCCTACAATGAGCAGTTCTTC. Its translation: CASSLGSYGAYNEQFF.